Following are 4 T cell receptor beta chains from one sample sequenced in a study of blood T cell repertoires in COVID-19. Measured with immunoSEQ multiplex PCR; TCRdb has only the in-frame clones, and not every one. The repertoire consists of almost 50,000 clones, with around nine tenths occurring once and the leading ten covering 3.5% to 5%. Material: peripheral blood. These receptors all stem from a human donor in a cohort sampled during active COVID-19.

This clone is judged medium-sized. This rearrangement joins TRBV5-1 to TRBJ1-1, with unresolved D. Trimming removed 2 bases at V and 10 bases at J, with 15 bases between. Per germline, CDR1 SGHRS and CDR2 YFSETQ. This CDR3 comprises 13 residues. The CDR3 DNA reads TGCGCCAGCAGCTTATTCTTGGTATCTACAGCTTTCTTT. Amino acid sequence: CASSLFLVSTAFF.

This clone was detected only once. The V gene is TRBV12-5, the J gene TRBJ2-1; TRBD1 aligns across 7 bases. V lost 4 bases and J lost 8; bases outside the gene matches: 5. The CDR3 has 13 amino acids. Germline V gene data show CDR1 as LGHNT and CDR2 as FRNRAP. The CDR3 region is CASGSGTADEQFF. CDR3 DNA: TGTGCTAGTGGTTCCGGGACAGCCGATGAGCAGTTCTTC.

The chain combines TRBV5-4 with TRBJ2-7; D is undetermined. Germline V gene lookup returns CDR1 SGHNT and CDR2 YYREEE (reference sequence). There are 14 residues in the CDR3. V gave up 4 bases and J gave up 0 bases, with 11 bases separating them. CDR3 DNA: TGTGCCAGCAGCCTGATCTCTAGCTCCTACGAGCAGTACTTC. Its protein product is CASSLISSSYEQYF.

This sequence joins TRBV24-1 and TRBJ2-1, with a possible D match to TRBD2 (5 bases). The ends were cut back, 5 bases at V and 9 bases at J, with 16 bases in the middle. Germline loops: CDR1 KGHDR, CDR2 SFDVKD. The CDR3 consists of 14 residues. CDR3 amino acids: CATSVAASWGEQFF. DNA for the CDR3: TGTGCCACCAGTGTTGCGGCTAGCTGGGGTGAGCAGTTCTTC.